The rows below give T cell receptor beta chains drawn from one sample of a study of early T cells in non-severe SARS-CoV-2 infection. One entry per CDR3 protein results from TCRdb running MiXCR on the 5' RACE reads. The top ten hold about 1.6% of the sample, which has some 22,000 distinct CDR3 sequences, roughly 4% seen once. Material for sequencing was whole blood. These receptors all come from an adult who was a healthcare worker with PCR-confirmed SARS-CoV-2 infection or an uninfected control (not recorded which). CDR3s include the opening cysteine and the closing phenylalanine or tryptophan. Each record gives: D gene, clone size, V gene, J gene, CDR3 protein, CDR3 DNA. D genes are given only for firm matches. Size is stated for part of the rows, as once, few or many counts, or as a class when the clone is expanded.

D: -; size: few; V: TRBV5-5; J: TRBJ1-5; CDR3: CASSLAVNGNQPQHF; DNA: TGTGCCAGCAGCTTGGCCGTAAACGGCAATCAGCCCCAGCATTTT
D: -; size: -; V: TRBV6-6; J: TRBJ1-1; CDR3: CASKAGPPSEAFF; DNA: TGTGCCAGCAAAGCAGGGCCGCCTAGTGAAGCTTTCTTT
D: TRBD2; size: few; V: TRBV20-1; J: TRBJ2-7; CDR3: CSARDTSGSRGEQYF; DNA: TGCAGTGCTAGAGACACTAGCGGATCACGAGGGGAGCAGTACTTC
D: -; size: few; V: TRBV11-2; J: TRBJ2-1; CDR3: CASRRSPNNEQFF; DNA: TGTGCCAGCAGGCGTTCTCCAAACAATGAGCAGTTCTTC
D: -; size: few; V: TRBV7-9; J: TRBJ2-1; CDR3: CASREGLERGNEQFF; DNA: TGTGCCAGCAGGGAGGGCCTAGAAAGAGGGAATGAGCAGTTCTTC
D: -; size: many; V: TRBV5-5; J: TRBJ2-1; CDR3: CASSRTTIGNNEQFF; DNA: TGTGCCAGCAGTAGGACAACCATCGGGAACAATGAGCAGTTCTTC
D: -; size: many; V: TRBV6-2/TRBV6-3; J: TRBJ1-1; CDR3: CASSYSGQGILNTEAFF; DNA: TGTGCCAGCAGTTACTCCGGGCAGGGGATCCTGAACACTGAAGCTTTCTTT
D: -; size: -; V: TRBV11-2; J: TRBJ1-2; CDR3: CASSPVRSSKTGYTF; DNA: TGTGCCAGCAGCCCCGTCCGTTCGTCGAAGACCGGCTACACCTTC
D: TRBD1; size: -; V: TRBV9; J: TRBJ1-6; CDR3: CASSSGGHEYNSPLHF; DNA: TGTGCCAGCAGCTCAGGGGGGCATGAATATAATTCACCCCTCCACTTT
D: -; size: few; V: TRBV30; J: TRBJ1-4; CDR3: CAWSVGSLSNEKLFF; DNA: TGTGCCTGGAGTGTGGGCAGTCTCAGTAATGAAAAACTGTTTTTT
D: -; size: many; V: TRBV20-1; J: TRBJ1-5; CDR3: CSAREDLGGNQPQHF; DNA: TGCAGTGCTAGAGAGGATCTAGGGGGGAATCAGCCCCAGCATTTT
D: -; size: -; V: TRBV11-2; J: TRBJ1-3; CDR3: CASSSQLNSGNTIYF; DNA: TGTGCCAGCAGCTCTCAACTGAACTCTGGAAACACCATATATTTT
D: -; size: -; V: TRBV11-2; J: TRBJ1-2; CDR3: CASLGTYGYTF; DNA: TGTGCCAGCCTGGGGACCTATGGCTACACCTTC
D: -; size: -; V: TRBV7-2; J: TRBJ2-1; CDR3: CASSPDLRIYNEQFF; DNA: TGTGCCAGCAGCCCGGACCTGCGGATCTACAATGAGCAGTTCTTC
D: -; size: -; V: TRBV4-3; J: TRBJ2-2; CDR3: CASSQVVNGELFF; DNA: TGCGCCAGCAGCCAAGTGGTGAACGGGGAGCTGTTTTTT
D: TRBD1; size: many; V: TRBV28; J: TRBJ1-2; CDR3: CASSGGTDANYGYTF; DNA: TGTGCCAGCAGCGGAGGGACAGATGCTAACTATGGCTACACCTTC
D: TRBD1; size: many; V: TRBV28; J: TRBJ1-6; CDR3: CASSLASKTGQGFNSPLHF; DNA: TGTGCCAGCAGTTTGGCTTCTAAAACGGGACAGGGTTTTAATTCACCCCTCCACTTT
D: TRBD1; size: many; V: TRBV7-7; J: TRBJ2-7; CDR3: CASSSGQGKTYEQYF; DNA: TGTGCTAGCAGCTCGGGACAGGGTAAGACCTACGAGCAGTACTTC
D: -; size: many; V: TRBV4-1; J: TRBJ1-1; CDR3: CASSQPAENTEAFF; DNA: TGCGCCAGCAGCCAACCCGCAGAGAACACTGAAGCTTTCTTT
D: -; size: many; V: TRBV2; J: TRBJ1-1; CDR3: CATLGEVNTEAFF; DNA: TGTGCCACCCTAGGGGAGGTGAACACTGAAGCTTTCTTT
D: -; size: many; V: TRBV6-5; J: TRBJ2-2; CDR3: CASSTGRETGELFF; DNA: TGTGCCAGCAGCACGGGACGGGAGACCGGGGAGCTGTTTTTT
D: -; size: many; V: TRBV12-3/TRBV12-4; J: TRBJ2-7; CDR3: CASAGYSYEQYF; DNA: TGTGCTTCCGCAGGGTACTCCTACGAGCAGTACTTC
D: -; size: many; V: TRBV7-6; J: TRBJ2-7; CDR3: CASSLNRDDEQYF; DNA: TGTGCCAGCAGCTTAAACAGGGACGACGAGCAGTACTTC
D: -; size: many; V: TRBV5-1; J: TRBJ2-2; CDR3: CASSSLRRGGGELFF; DNA: TGCGCCAGCAGCTCTTTGCGCAGGGGAGGCGGGGAGCTGTTTTTT
D: TRBD1; size: -; V: TRBV20-1; J: TRBJ2-7; CDR3: CSAHPTGDHEQYF; DNA: TGCAGTGCTCATCCCACAGGGGACCACGAGCAGTACTTC
D: -; size: many; V: TRBV4-3; J: TRBJ1-2; CDR3: CASSQGRLLRQTYGYTF; DNA: TGCGCCAGCAGCCAAGGTCGCCTTTTGAGGCAGACCTATGGCTACACCTTC
D: TRBD1; size: many; V: TRBV6-6; J: TRBJ1-2; CDR3: CASSALTGAYGYTF; DNA: TGTGCCAGCAGCGCCTTGACAGGGGCCTATGGCTACACCTTC
D: TRBD2; size: many; V: TRBV19; J: TRBJ2-3; CDR3: CASRGGLAGPNTQYF; DNA: TGTGCCAGTAGGGGGGGACTAGCGGGGCCGAATACGCAGTATTTT
D: -; size: many; V: TRBV7-8; J: TRBJ2-1; CDR3: CASSWGRGEQFF; DNA: TGTGCCAGCAGCTGGGGGCGGGGAGAGCAGTTCTTC
D: -; size: medium-sized; V: TRBV30; J: TRBJ2-3; CDR3: CAWRQTYTDTQYF; DNA: TGTGCCTGGAGACAAACGTACACAGATACGCAGTATTTT
D: TRBD2; size: large; V: TRBV20-1; J: TRBJ2-7; CDR3: CSARSSGGFHEQYF; DNA: TGCAGTGCTAGATCTAGCGGGGGGTTCCACGAGCAGTACTTC
D: TRBD1; size: medium-sized; V: TRBV10-2; J: TRBJ1-5; CDR3: CASSEIMSRGMGQPQHF; DNA: TGCGCCAGCAGTGAGATAATGTCCAGGGGGATGGGTCAGCCCCAGCATTTT
D: -; size: medium-sized; V: TRBV12-3/TRBV12-4; J: TRBJ2-7; CDR3: CASSFSGTSRFYEQYF; DNA: TGTGCCAGCAGTTTTTCAGGCACAAGCCGCTTCTACGAGCAGTACTTC
D: -; size: few; V: TRBV2; J: TRBJ1-2; CDR3: CASSETWTDLPYGYTF; DNA: TGTGCCAGCAGTGAAACCTGGACAGATCTACCCTATGGCTACACCTTC
D: -; size: many; V: TRBV12-3/TRBV12-4; J: TRBJ1-4; CDR3: CASTPRAGLEKLFF; DNA: TGTGCCAGCACCCCCCGTGCGGGTCTTGAAAAACTGTTTTTT
D: TRBD1; size: many; V: TRBV5-5; J: TRBJ1-3; CDR3: CASSAGQGILSGNTIYF; DNA: TGTGCCAGCAGCGCCGGACAGGGAATACTCTCTGGAAACACCATATATTTT
D: TRBD2; size: many; V: TRBV7-2; J: TRBJ2-5; CDR3: CASSSTLARGGYETQYF; DNA: TGTGCCAGCAGCTCTACCCTAGCGCGGGGGGGGTATGAGACCCAGTACTTC
D: TRBD2; size: many; V: TRBV29-1; J: TRBJ2-1; CDR3: CSVVGLAGVTRFF; DNA: TGCAGCGTTGTCGGACTAGCGGGGGTTACGAGATTCTTC
D: -; size: many; V: TRBV20-1; J: TRBJ2-2; CDR3: CSAGGHVNTGELFF; DNA: TGCAGTGCTGGCGGGCACGTGAACACCGGGGAGCTGTTTTTT
D: -; size: many; V: TRBV6-5; J: TRBJ1-1; CDR3: CASTPRGGWNTEAFF; DNA: TGTGCCAGCACCCCCAGGGGAGGTTGGAACACTGAAGCTTTCTTT
D: TRBD2; size: many; V: TRBV12-3/TRBV12-4; J: TRBJ2-1; CDR3: CASSAGTSNGQFF; DNA: TGTGCCAGCAGTGCCGGGACTAGTAACGGGCAGTTCTTC
D: -; size: many; V: TRBV7-2; J: TRBJ1-2; CDR3: CASAGGLSNYGYTF; DNA: TGTGCCAGCGCTGGGGGGCTAAGCAACTATGGCTACACCTTC
D: TRBD1; size: many; V: TRBV12-3/TRBV12-4; J: TRBJ1-2; CDR3: CASSPDRVDGYTF; DNA: TGTGCCAGCAGCCCGGACAGGGTCGATGGCTACACCTTC